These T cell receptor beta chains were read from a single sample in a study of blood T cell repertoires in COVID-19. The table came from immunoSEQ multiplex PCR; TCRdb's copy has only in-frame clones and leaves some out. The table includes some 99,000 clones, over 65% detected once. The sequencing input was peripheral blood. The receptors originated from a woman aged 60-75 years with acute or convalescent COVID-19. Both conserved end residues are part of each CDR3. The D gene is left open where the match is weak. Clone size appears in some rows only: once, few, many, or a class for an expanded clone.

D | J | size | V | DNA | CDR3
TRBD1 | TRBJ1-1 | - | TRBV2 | TGTGCCAGCACCCTGGAAGGGACAGGGAACACTGAAGCTTTCTTT | CASTLEGTGNTEAFF
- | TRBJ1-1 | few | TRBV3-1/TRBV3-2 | TGTGCCAGCAGCCAAGACCAGTGGACTGAAGCTTTCTTT | CASSQDQWTEAFF
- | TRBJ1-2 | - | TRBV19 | TGTGCCAGTAGTAACGGACAGTTCTATGGCTACACCTTC | CASSNGQFYGYTF
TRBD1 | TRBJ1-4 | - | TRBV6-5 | TGTGCCAGCAGTACAGGGGTCGCTAATGAAAAACTGTTTTTT | CASSTGVANEKLFF
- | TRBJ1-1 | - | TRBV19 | TGTGCCAGTGGAGGCCTATATATGAACACTGAAGCTTTCTTT | CASGGLYMNTEAFF
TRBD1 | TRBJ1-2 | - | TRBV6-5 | TGTGCCAGCAGTTTGACAGGGGGCGGGGAGTATGGCTACACCTTC | CASSLTGGGEYGYTF
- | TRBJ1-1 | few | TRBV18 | TGTGCCAGCTCACCACCATCCAGGCTCACTGAAGCTTTCTTT | CASSPPSRLTEAFF
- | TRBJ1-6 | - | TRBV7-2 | TGTGCCAGCAGCTTAGCTCCATCGGGGAATTCACCCCTCCACTTT | CASSLAPSGNSPLHF
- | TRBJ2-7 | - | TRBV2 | TGTGCCAGCAGTGAAGTTCCTAGCCGAACCTACGAGCAGTACTTC | CASSEVPSRTYEQYF
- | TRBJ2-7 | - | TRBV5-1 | TGCGCCAGCAGCTTGGCCCTGGGGGGACCCTCCGACGAGCAGTACTTC | CASSLALGGPSDEQYF
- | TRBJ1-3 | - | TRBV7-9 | TGTGCCAGCAGCCTACAGGGAAACACCATATATTTT | CASSLQGNTIYF
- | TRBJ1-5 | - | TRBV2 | TGTGCCAGCAGCATAGGACAGTCAATTCAGCCCCAGCATTTT | CASSIGQSIQPQHF
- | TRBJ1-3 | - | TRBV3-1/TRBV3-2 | TGTGCCAGCAGCCTAGGGAGGGACGGAAACACCATATATTTT | CASSLGRDGNTIYF
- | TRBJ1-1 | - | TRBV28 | TGTGCCAGCAGACCTCTCCAGGGAAACACTGAAGCTTTCTTT | CASRPLQGNTEAFF
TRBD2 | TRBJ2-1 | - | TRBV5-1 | TGCGCCAGCACCTCGACTAGCGGGAGATCCTACAATGAGCAGTTCTTC | CASTSTSGRSYNEQFF
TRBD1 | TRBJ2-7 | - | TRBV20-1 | TGCAGTGCTAGTATACCGGGACAGAAAGATTTTTACCAGTACTTC | CSASIPGQKDFYQYF
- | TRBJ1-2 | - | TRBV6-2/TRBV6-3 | TGTGCCAGCAGTACCACCGCAGACTATGGCTACACCTTC | CASSTTADYGYTF